This TCR beta chain was recorded in a study of cytomegalovirus exposure and HLA in healthy donors. Whole-study results and caveats: TCR beta chain V- and J-gene trimming was linked, in a later analysis, to a missense variant in DCLRE1C. In a later analysis, donors in an Asian-associated ancestry cluster reportedly had fewer N-insertions in productive TCRs than the cohort mean. Cytomegalovirus-associated TCR beta chains were listed, numbering under 200.

Comments on this clone: The antigen is not known.

The CDR3 runs 15 residues. Trimming cost V 1 base and J 8 bases; bases outside gene matches: 6. Germline lookup yields CDR1 SGHRS and CDR2 YFSETQ. The PCR was carried out with 60 Vbeta primers and 13 Jbeta primers. The assay was immunoSEQ multiplex PCR, and TCRdb's table has in-frame clones only and misses some. The table includes approximately 72,000 clones, about 79% detected once. Sequenced: PBMCs. This TCR was sampled from a male donor in good health and CMV-seropositive. The V and J genes are TRBV5-1 and TRBJ1-6; 7 bases are a match to TRBD1. The CDR3 sequence is CASSLSTQGDSPLHF. The CDR3 DNA follows: TGCGCCAGCAGCTTGTCGACCCAGGGGGATTCACCCCTCCACTTT.